The present T cell receptor (gamma chain) was sequenced within a study of intestinal T cells in coeliac disease. The overall study: Controls in the TRG cohort averaged approximately 51 years, coeliac patients more than 15. Findings and limits, study-wide: TRD kmer-based clustering correctly classified all 22 biopsies in training, with reported leave-one-out accuracy of roughly 91%.

The TRG library came from 200 to 250 ng of biopsy DNA amplified with LymphoTrack primers. With CATT, TCRdb re-called clones from the multiplex PCR reads. The table includes about 730 gamma-chain clones, 40% to 60% detected once. Worth noting for this clone: Its target is unknown.

This CDR3 region has 16 residues. Germline CDR1 reads EGSNGY; CDR2 reads YDSYNSKV. With 0 bases clipped from V and 8 bases from J, the junction kept 12 bases outside the gene matches. Under 13 formalin-fixed paraffin-embedded scrolls, each 5 µm thick, supplied each case's genomic DNA. Surplus diagnostic duodenal biopsies, formalin-fixed and paraffin-embedded, were fully anonymised and used. The clonotype was recovered from a human donor with celiac disease. Sequences were obtained from a duodenal biopsy. V and J are TRGV2 and TRGJP1. The CDR3 loop is CATWDGPVLKGWFKIF. Written as DNA, the CDR3 is TGTGCCACCTGGGACGGGCCAGTCCTTAAGGGTTGGTTCAAGATATTT.